The rows below give T cell receptor beta chains drawn from one sample of a study of blood T cell repertoires in COVID-19. The assay was immunoSEQ multiplex PCR, and TCRdb's table has in-frame clones only and misses some. The sample contains about 190,000 clones, approximately 79% of which appear only once. The specimen sequenced was peripheral blood. These receptors all stem from a woman between 45 and 65 years old with acute or convalescent COVID-19. Both conserved end residues are part of each CDR3. The order of the fields is clone size, J gene, V gene, D gene, CDR3 protein, CDR3 DNA. D genes are given only for firm matches. Size is omitted from some rows. Given values are once, few, many or a class for expanded clones.

clone_size: few; j_call: TRBJ1-2; v_call: TRBV10-2; d_call: TRBD1; cdr3_aa: CASSEKGQAYGYTF; cdr3_nt: TGCGCCAGCAGTGAGAAGGGACAGGCCTATGGCTACACCTTC
clone_size: NA; j_call: TRBJ1-1; v_call: TRBV30; d_call: NA; cdr3_aa: CAWNPWGEGRAEAFF; cdr3_nt: TGTGCCTGGAATCCCTGGGGGGAGGGTAGGGCTGAAGCTTTCTTT
clone_size: NA; j_call: TRBJ1-1; v_call: TRBV14; d_call: TRBD1; cdr3_aa: CASSLDREGTEAFF; cdr3_nt: TGTGCCAGCAGCCTCGACAGGGAAGGCACTGAAGCTTTCTTT
clone_size: NA; j_call: TRBJ2-2; v_call: TRBV7-9; d_call: NA; cdr3_aa: CASRKPGDTGELFF; cdr3_nt: TGTGCCAGCAGGAAACCAGGGGACACCGGGGAGCTGTTTTTT
clone_size: NA; j_call: TRBJ1-1; v_call: TRBV19; d_call: NA; cdr3_aa: CASSPLQGVPRNTEAFF; cdr3_nt: TGTGCCAGTAGTCCACTTCAAGGGGTACCCCGGAACACTGAAGCTTTCTTT
clone_size: NA; j_call: TRBJ1-6; v_call: TRBV6-5; d_call: NA; cdr3_aa: CASSYISGRRASPLHF; cdr3_nt: TGTGCCAGCAGTTATATTTCAGGGAGGAGGGCTTCACCCCTCCACTTT
clone_size: NA; j_call: TRBJ2-1; v_call: TRBV15; d_call: TRBD1; cdr3_aa: CATSRDFMGEGASSYNEQFF; cdr3_nt: TGTGCCACCAGCAGAGATTTTATGGGAGAGGGGGCAAGCTCCTACAATGAGCAGTTCTTC
clone_size: NA; j_call: TRBJ2-7; v_call: TRBV6-5; d_call: NA; cdr3_aa: CASNTFSAGPYEQYF; cdr3_nt: TGTGCCAGCAACACATTTTCAGCGGGTCCCTACGAGCAGTACTTC
clone_size: once; j_call: TRBJ1-5; v_call: TRBV6-5; d_call: TRBD1; cdr3_aa: CASRDDRGGNQPQHF; cdr3_nt: TGTGCCAGCAGGGATGACAGGGGCGGCAATCAGCCCCAGCATTTT
clone_size: NA; j_call: TRBJ1-1; v_call: TRBV6-5; d_call: NA; cdr3_aa: CASSYEQDTEAFF; cdr3_nt: TGTGCCAGCAGTTACGAACAGGACACTGAAGCTTTCTTT
clone_size: few; j_call: TRBJ2-7; v_call: TRBV5-1; d_call: NA; cdr3_aa: CASSLDPAAYEQYF; cdr3_nt: TGCGCCAGCAGCTTGGACCCAGCGGCATACGAGCAGTACTTC
clone_size: NA; j_call: TRBJ2-2; v_call: TRBV30; d_call: TRBD2; cdr3_aa: CAWSAGLGHTGELFF; cdr3_nt: TGTGCCTGGAGTGCGGGACTAGGCCACACCGGGGAGCTGTTTTTT
clone_size: NA; j_call: TRBJ2-1; v_call: TRBV28; d_call: NA; cdr3_aa: CASRGVSGWENEQFF; cdr3_nt: TGTGCCAGCCGTGGTGTGAGCGGATGGGAGAATGAGCAGTTCTTC
clone_size: few; j_call: TRBJ2-2; v_call: TRBV7-9; d_call: NA; cdr3_aa: CASSRGGVLFF; cdr3_nt: TGTGCCAGCAGCAGAGGAGGGGTTCTGTTTTTT
clone_size: NA; j_call: TRBJ2-6; v_call: TRBV29-1; d_call: NA; cdr3_aa: CSVGPPRGGANVLTF; cdr3_nt: TGCAGCGTTGGACCACCACGGGGAGGGGCCAACGTCCTGACTTTC
clone_size: NA; j_call: TRBJ2-1; v_call: TRBV7-6; d_call: NA; cdr3_aa: CASSLAERRFNEQFF; cdr3_nt: TGTGCCAGCAGCTTGGCCGAGAGGAGGTTCAATGAGCAGTTCTTC
clone_size: NA; j_call: TRBJ2-3; v_call: TRBV5-1; d_call: NA; cdr3_aa: CASSPNHYNTDTQYF; cdr3_nt: TGCGCCAGCAGCCCGAATCACTATAACACAGATACGCAGTATTTT
clone_size: NA; j_call: TRBJ1-1; v_call: TRBV5-1; d_call: NA; cdr3_aa: CASSLDSPGGTEAFF; cdr3_nt: TGCGCCAGCAGCTTGGACAGTCCGGGGGGCACTGAAGCTTTCTTT
clone_size: NA; j_call: TRBJ2-2; v_call: TRBV6-2/TRBV6-3; d_call: NA; cdr3_aa: CASSYPPTNTGELFF; cdr3_nt: TGTGCCAGCAGTTACCCACCTACGAACACCGGGGAGCTGTTTTTT
clone_size: NA; j_call: TRBJ2-7; v_call: TRBV7-9; d_call: TRBD1; cdr3_aa: CASSSSGTGDYEQYF; cdr3_nt: TGTGCCAGCAGCTCCTCCGGGACAGGGGATTACGAGCAGTACTTC
clone_size: NA; j_call: TRBJ2-3; v_call: TRBV18; d_call: TRBD2; cdr3_aa: CASSPLAGATDTQYF; cdr3_nt: TGTGCCAGCTCACCGCTAGCGGGAGCCACAGATACGCAGTATTTT
clone_size: NA; j_call: TRBJ2-3; v_call: TRBV6-1; d_call: TRBD2; cdr3_aa: CASSELAGGPDTQYF; cdr3_nt: TGTGCCAGCAGTGAATTAGCGGGGGGGCCAGATACGCAGTATTTT
clone_size: NA; j_call: TRBJ2-7; v_call: TRBV28; d_call: TRBD1; cdr3_aa: CASSYPPGQGAYEQYF; cdr3_nt: TGTGCCAGCAGTTACCCGCCGGGACAGGGGGCCTACGAGCAGTACTTC
clone_size: NA; j_call: TRBJ1-2; v_call: TRBV28; d_call: TRBD1; cdr3_aa: CASRVMTGALRGYTF; cdr3_nt: TGTGCCAGCAGGGTCATGACAGGGGCTTTGAGGGGCTACACCTTC
clone_size: NA; j_call: TRBJ2-2; v_call: TRBV9; d_call: TRBD2; cdr3_aa: CASSAVAGESGELFF; cdr3_nt: TGTGCCAGCAGCGCCGTGGCGGGAGAGTCCGGGGAGCTGTTTTTT
clone_size: NA; j_call: TRBJ2-1; v_call: TRBV5-6; d_call: NA; cdr3_aa: CASSFMGYGYNEQFF; cdr3_nt: TGTGCCAGCAGCTTTATGGGCTATGGCTACAATGAGCAGTTCTTC
clone_size: NA; j_call: TRBJ1-2; v_call: TRBV7-6; d_call: TRBD1; cdr3_aa: CASSPSTEDRGGGYTF; cdr3_nt: TGTGCCAGCAGCCCCTCCACCGAAGACAGGGGAGGTGGCTACACCTTC
clone_size: few; j_call: TRBJ1-6; v_call: TRBV5-1; d_call: TRBD1; cdr3_aa: CASSDGTGHSPLHF; cdr3_nt: TGCGCCAGCAGTGACGGGACAGGCCATTCACCCCTCCACTTT
clone_size: NA; j_call: TRBJ1-4; v_call: TRBV6-5; d_call: TRBD1; cdr3_aa: CASRVTGGREKLFF; cdr3_nt: TGTGCCAGCAGAGTTACAGGGGGTCGTGAAAAACTGTTTTTT
clone_size: NA; j_call: TRBJ1-4; v_call: TRBV5-1; d_call: NA; cdr3_aa: CASSPAPGINEKLFF; cdr3_nt: TGCGCCAGCAGCCCGGCCCCGGGGATTAATGAAAAACTGTTTTTT
clone_size: NA; j_call: TRBJ2-7; v_call: TRBV30; d_call: NA; cdr3_aa: CAWSSLSYEQYF; cdr3_nt: TGTGCCTGGAGTTCCTTATCCTACGAGCAGTACTTC
clone_size: NA; j_call: TRBJ2-7; v_call: TRBV18; d_call: TRBD1; cdr3_aa: CASSPPRTGWNEQYF; cdr3_nt: TGTGCCAGCTCACCACCGAGGACAGGGTGGAACGAGCAGTACTTC
clone_size: NA; j_call: TRBJ1-1; v_call: TRBV6-5; d_call: NA; cdr3_aa: CASSPRTEHTEAFF; cdr3_nt: TGTGCCAGCAGTCCAAGGACAGAGCACACTGAAGCTTTCTTT
clone_size: NA; j_call: TRBJ2-3; v_call: TRBV24-1; d_call: NA; cdr3_aa: CATAGKTDTQYF; cdr3_nt: TGTGCCACCGCGGGGAAGACAGATACGCAGTATTTT
clone_size: NA; j_call: TRBJ1-2; v_call: TRBV27; d_call: NA; cdr3_aa: CASSSGANYGYTF; cdr3_nt: TGTGCCAGCAGTTCCGGGGCTAACTATGGCTACACCTTC